The following is a T cell receptor beta chain sequence with its context. This record belongs to a study of blood T cell repertoires in COVID-19. Background on the study: Donors in the United States, Italy and Spain gave samples during acute or convalescent COVID-19. Sources were T cells, B-cell-depleted T cells, or PBMCs; the material itself was cDNA or gDNA.

The CDR3 contains 14 residues. V lost 0 bases and J 2 bases, leaving 9 bases between the germline ends. The V gene's germline CDR1 is SGHNT and CDR2 YYREEE (reference sequence). Per the authors' pipeline: Nucleated cell counts were estimated from reference gene primer amplification. The repertoire was sequenced with immunoSEQ multiplex PCR; TCRdb's copy has only in-frame clones and lacks some. V, J and clone size derive from that table, while D and trimming were established from the DNA sequence. The sample includes about 70,000 clones, about 86% seen only once; the top ten take about 4.2%. The clonotype comes from a man between 65 and 85 years old with active COVID-19. V is TRBV5-4 and J is TRBJ2-7; a possible D gene is TRBD1 (5 bases). Sequencing input: peripheral blood. This CDR3 is CASSLGVRAYEQYF. As DNA, the CDR3 is TGTGCCAGCAGCTTGGGTGTCAGGGCCTACGAGCAGTACTTC.